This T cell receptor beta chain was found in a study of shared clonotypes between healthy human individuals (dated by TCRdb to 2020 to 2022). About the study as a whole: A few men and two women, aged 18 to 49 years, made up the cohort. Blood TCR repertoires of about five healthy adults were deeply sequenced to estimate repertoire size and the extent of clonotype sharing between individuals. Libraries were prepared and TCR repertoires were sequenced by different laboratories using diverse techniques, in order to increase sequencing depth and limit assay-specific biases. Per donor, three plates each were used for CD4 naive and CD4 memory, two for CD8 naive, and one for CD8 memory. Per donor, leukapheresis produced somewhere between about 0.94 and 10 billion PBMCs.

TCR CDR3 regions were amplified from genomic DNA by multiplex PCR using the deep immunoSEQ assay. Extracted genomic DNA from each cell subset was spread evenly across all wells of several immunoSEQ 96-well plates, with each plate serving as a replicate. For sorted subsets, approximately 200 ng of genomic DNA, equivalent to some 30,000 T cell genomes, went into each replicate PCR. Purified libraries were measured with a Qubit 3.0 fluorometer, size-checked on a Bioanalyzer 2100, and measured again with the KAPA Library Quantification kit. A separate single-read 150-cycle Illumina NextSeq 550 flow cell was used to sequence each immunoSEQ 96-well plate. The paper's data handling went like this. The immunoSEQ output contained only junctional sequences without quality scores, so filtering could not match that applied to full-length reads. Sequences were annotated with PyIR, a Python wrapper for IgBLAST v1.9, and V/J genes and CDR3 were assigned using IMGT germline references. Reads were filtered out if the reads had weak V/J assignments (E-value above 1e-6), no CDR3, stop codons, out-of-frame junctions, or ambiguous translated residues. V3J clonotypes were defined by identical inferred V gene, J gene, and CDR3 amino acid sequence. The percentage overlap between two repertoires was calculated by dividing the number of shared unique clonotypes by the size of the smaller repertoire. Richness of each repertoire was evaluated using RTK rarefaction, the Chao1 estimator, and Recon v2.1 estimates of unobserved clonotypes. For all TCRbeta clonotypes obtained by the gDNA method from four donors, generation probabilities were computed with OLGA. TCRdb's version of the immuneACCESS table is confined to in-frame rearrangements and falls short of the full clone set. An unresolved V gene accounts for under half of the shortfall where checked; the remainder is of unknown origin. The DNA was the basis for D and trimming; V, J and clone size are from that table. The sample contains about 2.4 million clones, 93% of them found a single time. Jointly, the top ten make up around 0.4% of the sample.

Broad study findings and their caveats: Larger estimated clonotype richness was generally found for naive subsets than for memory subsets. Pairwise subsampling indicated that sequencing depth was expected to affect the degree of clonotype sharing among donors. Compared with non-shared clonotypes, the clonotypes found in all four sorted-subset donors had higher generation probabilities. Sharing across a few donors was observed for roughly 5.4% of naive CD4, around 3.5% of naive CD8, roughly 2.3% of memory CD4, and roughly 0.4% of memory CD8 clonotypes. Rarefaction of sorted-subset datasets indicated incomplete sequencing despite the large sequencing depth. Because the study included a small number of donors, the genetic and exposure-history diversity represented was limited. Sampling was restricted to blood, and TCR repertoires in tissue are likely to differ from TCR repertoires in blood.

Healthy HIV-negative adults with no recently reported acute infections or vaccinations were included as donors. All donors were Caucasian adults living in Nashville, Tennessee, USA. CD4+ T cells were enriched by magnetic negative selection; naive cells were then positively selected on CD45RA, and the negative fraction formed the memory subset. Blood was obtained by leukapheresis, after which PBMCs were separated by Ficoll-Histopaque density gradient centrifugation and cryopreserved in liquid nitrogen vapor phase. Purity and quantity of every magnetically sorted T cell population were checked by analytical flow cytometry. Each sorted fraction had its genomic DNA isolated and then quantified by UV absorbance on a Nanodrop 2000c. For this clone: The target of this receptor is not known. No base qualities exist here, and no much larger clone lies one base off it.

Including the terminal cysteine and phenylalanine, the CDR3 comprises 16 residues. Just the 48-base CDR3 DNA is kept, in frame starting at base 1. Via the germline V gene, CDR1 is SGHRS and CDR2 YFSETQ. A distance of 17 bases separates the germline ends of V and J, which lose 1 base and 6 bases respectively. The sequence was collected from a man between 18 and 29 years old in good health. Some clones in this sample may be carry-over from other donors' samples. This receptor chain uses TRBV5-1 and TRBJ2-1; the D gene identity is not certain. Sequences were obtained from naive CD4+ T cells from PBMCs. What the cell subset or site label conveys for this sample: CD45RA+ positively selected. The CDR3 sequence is CASSLPSRRDGNEQFF. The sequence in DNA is TGCGCCAGCAGCTTGCCTTCGAGGAGAGATGGCAATGAGCAGTTCTTC.